This T cell receptor (beta chain) was found in a study of cytotoxic CD8 clonotypes in ibrutinib-treated CLL. Overall study results and limits: Clonality was higher at ibrutinib response and returned toward baseline at progression. The clonality rise at ibrutinib response reflected private clonotype expansion. Against age-matched healthy donors, baseline clonality ran higher and tracked circulating CD8+ T-cell counts.

CDR3 length: 15 amino acids. Trimming cost V 7 bases and J 2 bases, with 18 bases left between them. CDR1 is SGHAT and CDR2 is FQDESV in the germline V gene (reference sequence). Profiled with immunoSEQ multiplex PCR; TCRdb holds only in-frame clones, not every one. The sample holds 140,000 to 150,000 clones, 60% to 85% seen once. As concerns this clone: Its antigen remains unknown.

The TCR sequence derives from a human donor with chronic lymphocytic leukemia. The chain carries TRBV11-1 and TRBJ2-7, with D tentatively TRBD1 (6 bases). The sequencing used PBMCs, collected after 24 months of ibrutinib treatment. Here the CDR3 DNA reads TGTGCCAGCACCTCAGGGGCGGCAGGTCCCTACGAGCAGTACTTC. It is translated as CASTSGAAGPYEQYF.